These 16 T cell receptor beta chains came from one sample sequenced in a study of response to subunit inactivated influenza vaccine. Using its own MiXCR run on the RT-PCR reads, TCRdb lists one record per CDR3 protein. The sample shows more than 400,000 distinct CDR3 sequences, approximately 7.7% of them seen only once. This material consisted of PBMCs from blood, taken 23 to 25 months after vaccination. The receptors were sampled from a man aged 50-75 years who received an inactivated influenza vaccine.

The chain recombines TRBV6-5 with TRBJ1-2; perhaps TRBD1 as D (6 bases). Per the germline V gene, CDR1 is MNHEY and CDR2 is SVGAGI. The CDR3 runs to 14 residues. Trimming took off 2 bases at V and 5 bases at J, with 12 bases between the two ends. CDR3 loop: CASSYEGHPYGYTF. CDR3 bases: TGTGCCAGCAGTTACGAGGGACACCCGTATGGCTACACCTTC.

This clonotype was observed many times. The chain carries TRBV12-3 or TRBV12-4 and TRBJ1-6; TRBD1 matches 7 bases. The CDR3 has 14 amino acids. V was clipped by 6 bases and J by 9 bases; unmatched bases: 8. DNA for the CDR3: TGTGCCAGCAGCCTACAGGGGCAGAGTTCACCCCTCCACTTT. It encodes CASSLQGQSSPLHF.

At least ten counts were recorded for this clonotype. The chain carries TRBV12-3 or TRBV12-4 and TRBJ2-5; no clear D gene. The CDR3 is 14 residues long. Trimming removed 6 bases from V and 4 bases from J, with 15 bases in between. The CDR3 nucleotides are TGTGCCAGCAGGGAGAGTGGGCCGAGAGAGACCCAGTACTTC. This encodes CASRESGPRETQYF.

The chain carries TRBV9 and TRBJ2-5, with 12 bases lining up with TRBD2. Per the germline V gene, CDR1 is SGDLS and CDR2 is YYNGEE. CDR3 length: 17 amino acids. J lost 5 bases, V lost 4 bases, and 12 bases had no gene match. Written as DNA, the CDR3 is TGTGCCAGCAGCCCCTCGACTAGCGGGGGATCTAGGGAGACCCAGTACTTC. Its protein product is CASSPSTSGGSRETQYF.

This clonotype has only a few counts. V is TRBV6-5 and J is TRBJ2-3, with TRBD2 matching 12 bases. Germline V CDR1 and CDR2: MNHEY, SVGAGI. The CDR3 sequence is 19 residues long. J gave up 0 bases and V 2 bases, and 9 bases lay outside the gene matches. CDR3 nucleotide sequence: TGTGCCAGCAGTTACCGTCGACGGACTAGCGGGGCTAGCACAGATACGCAGTATTTT. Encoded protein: CASSYRRRTSGASTDTQYF.

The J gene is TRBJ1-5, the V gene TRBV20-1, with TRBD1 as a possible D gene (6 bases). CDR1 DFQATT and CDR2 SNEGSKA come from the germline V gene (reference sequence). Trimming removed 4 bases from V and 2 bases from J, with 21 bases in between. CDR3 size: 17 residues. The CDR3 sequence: CSATLGGGRVRNQPQHF. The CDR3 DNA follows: TGCAGTGCTACCCTAGGGGGGGGCAGGGTTCGCAATCAGCCCCAGCATTTT.

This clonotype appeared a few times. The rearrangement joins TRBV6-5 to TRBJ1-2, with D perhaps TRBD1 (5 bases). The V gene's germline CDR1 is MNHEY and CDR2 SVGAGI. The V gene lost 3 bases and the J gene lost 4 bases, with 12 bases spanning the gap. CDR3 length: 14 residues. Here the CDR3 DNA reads TGTGCCAGCAGTTATCTGGGAACAGGCTATGGCTACACCTTC. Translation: CASSYLGTGYGYTF.

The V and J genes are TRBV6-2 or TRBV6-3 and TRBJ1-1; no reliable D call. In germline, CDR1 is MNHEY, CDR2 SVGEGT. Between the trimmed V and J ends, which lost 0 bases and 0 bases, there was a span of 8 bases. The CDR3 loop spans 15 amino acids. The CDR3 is CASSYSISLNTEAFF. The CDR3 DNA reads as TGTGCCAGCAGTTACTCGATCAGCTTGAACACTGAAGCTTTCTTT.

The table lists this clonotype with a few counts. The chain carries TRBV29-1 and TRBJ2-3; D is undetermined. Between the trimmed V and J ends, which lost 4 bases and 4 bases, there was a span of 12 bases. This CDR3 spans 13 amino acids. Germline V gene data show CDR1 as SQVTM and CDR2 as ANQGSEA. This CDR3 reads CSVATVLSDTQYF. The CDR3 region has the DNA TGCAGCGTTGCCACAGTCTTGTCAGATACGCAGTATTTT.

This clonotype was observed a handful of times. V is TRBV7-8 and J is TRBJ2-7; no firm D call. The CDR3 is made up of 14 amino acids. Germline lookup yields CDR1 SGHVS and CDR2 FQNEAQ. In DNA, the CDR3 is TGTGCTTGCAGCTTAGGCCCAGAGTTATACGAGCAGTACTTC. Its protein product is CACSLGPELYEQYF.

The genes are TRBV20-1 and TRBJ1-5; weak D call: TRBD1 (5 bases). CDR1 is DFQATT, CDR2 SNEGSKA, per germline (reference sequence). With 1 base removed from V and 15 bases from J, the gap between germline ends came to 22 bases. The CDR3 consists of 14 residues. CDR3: CSARAQGEHTLLHF. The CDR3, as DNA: TGCAGTGCTAGAGCCCAAGGGGAACATACTCTTTTGCATTTT.

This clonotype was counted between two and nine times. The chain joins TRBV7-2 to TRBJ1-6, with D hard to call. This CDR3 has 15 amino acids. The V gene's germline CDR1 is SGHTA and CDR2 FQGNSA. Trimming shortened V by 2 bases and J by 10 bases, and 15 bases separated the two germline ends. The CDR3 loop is CASSLIGQGHSPLHF. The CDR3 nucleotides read TGTGCCAGCAGCTTAATCGGCCAAGGTCACTCACCCCTCCACTTT.

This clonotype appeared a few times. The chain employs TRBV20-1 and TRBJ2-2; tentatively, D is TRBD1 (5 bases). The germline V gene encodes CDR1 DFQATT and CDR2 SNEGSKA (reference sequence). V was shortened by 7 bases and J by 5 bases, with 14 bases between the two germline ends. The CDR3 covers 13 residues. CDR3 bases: TGCAGTGGCATCGCAGGGAAGACCGGGGAGCTGTTTTTT. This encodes CSGIAGKTGELFF.

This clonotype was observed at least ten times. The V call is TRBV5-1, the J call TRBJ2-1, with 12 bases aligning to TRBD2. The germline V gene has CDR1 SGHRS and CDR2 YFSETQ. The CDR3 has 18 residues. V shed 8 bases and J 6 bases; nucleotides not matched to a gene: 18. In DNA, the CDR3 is TGCGCCAGTAGGTTTGGCCTAGCGGGAGGGCCCCAGAGCAATGAGCAGTTCTTC. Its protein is CASRFGLAGGPQSNEQFF.

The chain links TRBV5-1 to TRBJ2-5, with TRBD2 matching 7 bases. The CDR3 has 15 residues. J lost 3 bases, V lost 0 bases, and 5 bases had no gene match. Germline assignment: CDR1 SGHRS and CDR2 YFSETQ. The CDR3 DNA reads TGCGCCAGCAGCTTGGGGTCAGGGAGGGAAGAGACCCAGTACTTC. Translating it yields CASSLGSGREETQYF. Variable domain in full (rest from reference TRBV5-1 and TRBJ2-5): KAGVTQTPRYLIKTRGQQVTLSCSPISGHRSVSWYQQTPGQGLQFLFEYFSETQRNKGNFPGRFSGRQFSNSRSEMNVSTLELGDSALYLCASSLGSGREETQYFGPGTRLLVL.

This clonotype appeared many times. Written as DNA, the CDR3 is TGCAGTACGAAGCGGGGTGCGGGTAACTATGGCTACACCTTC. This gives the protein CSTKRGAGNYGYTF. The rearrangement joins TRBV20-1 to TRBJ1-2, with D uncertain. Germline lookup yields CDR1 DFQATT and CDR2 SNEGSKA (reference sequence). V lost 8 bases and J 1 base, leaving 17 bases between the germline ends. This CDR3 is built from 14 residues.